The 2 T cell receptor beta chains in this list originate from one sample, sequenced in a study of human T cells and chemical hapten exposure. TCRdb analysed the RACE reads with MiXCR anew, one entry per CDR3 protein. The profile shows around 99,000 distinct CDR3 sequences, roughly 11% of them singletons. Time point reported: patch test 2, 6 weeks after DPC sensitization. Treatment: therapeutic diphenylcyclopropenone sensitization with weekly scalp DPC. Sequencing used whole blood, obtained in connection with sensitization to the hapten diphenylcyclopropenone (DPC). The source is a man aged 35-49 years with alopecia areata. Some clones in this sample may be carry-over from other donors' samples.

This clonotype was observed many times. The chain combines TRBV29-1 with TRBJ1-2, with D hard to call. Trimming pared 0 bases from V and 5 bases from J, leaving 10 bases between. The CDR3 runs to 13 residues. Per germline, CDR1 SQVTM and CDR2 ANQGSEA. This CDR3 reads CSVEDQATYGYTF. CDR3 nucleotide sequence: TGCAGCGTTGAAGATCAGGCAACTTATGGCTACACCTTC.

The table lists this clonotype with a few counts. The rearrangement joins TRBV20-1 to TRBJ2-5; the D is unclear. The CDR3 covers 15 residues. Trimming took 0 bases from V and 5 from J, leaving 16 bases between them. Per the germline V gene, CDR1 is DFQATT and CDR2 is SNEGSKA (reference sequence). The chain's CDR3 is CSARDPGKSSETQYF. In DNA, the CDR3 is TGCAGTGCTAGAGATCCCGGAAAGTCCTCGGAGACCCAGTACTTC.